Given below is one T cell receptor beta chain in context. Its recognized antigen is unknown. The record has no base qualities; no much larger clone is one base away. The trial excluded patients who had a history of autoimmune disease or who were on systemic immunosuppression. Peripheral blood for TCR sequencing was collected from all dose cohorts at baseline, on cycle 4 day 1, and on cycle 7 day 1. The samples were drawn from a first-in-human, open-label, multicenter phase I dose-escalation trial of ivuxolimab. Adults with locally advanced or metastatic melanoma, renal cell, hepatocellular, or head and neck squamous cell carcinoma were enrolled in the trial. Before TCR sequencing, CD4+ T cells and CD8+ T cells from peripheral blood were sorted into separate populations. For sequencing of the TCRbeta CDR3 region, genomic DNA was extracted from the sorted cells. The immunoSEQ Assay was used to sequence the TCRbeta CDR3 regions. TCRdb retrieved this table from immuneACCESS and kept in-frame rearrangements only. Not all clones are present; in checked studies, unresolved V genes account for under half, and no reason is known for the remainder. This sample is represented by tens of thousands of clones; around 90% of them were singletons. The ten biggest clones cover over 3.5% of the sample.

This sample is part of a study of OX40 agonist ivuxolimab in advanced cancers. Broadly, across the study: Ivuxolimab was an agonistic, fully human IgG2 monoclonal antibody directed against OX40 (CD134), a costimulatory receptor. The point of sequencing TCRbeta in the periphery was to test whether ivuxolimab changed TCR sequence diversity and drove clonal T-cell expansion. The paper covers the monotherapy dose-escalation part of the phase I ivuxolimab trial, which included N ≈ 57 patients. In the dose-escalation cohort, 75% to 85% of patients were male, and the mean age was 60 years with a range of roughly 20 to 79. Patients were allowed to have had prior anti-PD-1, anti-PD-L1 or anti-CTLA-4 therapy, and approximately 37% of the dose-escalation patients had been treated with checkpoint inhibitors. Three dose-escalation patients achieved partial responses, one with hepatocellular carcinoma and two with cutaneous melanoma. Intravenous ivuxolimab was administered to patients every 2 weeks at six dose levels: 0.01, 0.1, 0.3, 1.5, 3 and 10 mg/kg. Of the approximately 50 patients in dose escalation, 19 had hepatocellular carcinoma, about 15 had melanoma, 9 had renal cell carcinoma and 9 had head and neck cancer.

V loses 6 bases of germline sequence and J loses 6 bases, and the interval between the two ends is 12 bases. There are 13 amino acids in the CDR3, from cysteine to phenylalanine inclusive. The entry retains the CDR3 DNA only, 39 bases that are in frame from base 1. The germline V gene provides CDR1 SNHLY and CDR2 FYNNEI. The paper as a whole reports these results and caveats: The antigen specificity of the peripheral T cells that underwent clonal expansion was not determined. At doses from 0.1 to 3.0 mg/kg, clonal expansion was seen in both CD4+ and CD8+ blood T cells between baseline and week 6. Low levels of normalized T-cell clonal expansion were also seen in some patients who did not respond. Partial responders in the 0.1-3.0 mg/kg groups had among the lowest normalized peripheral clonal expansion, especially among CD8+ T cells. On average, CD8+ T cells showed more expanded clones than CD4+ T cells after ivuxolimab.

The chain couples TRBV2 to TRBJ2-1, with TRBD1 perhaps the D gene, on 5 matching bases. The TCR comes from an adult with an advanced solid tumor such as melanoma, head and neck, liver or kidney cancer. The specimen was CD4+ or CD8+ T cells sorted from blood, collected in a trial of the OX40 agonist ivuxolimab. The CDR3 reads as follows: CASRDGQINEQFF. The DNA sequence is TGTGCCAGCAGGGACGGACAAATCAATGAGCAGTTCTTC.